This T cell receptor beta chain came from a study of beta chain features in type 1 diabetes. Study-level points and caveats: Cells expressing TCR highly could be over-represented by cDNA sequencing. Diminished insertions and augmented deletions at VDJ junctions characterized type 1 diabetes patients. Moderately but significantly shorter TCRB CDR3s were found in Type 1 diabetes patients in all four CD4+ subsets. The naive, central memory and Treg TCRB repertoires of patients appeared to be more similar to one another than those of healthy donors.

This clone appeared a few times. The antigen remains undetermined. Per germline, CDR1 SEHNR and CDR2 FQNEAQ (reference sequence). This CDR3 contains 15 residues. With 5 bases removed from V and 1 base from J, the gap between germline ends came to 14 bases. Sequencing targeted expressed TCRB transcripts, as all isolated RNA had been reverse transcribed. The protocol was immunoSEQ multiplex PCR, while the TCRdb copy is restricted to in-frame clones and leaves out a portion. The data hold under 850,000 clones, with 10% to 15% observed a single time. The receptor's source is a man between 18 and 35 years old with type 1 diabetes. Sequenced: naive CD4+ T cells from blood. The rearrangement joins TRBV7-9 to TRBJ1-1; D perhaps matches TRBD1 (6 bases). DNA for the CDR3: TGTGCCAGCAGCCGGAGTGGGACAACGAACACTGAAGCTTTCTTT. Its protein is CASSRSGTTNTEAFF.